The subject of this entry is one T cell receptor beta chain. Its antigen is still unknown. Germline V gene data show CDR1 as SGHNT and CDR2 as YYREEE (reference sequence). V lost 3 bases, J lost 6 bases, and 8 bases stayed unmatched. This CDR3 is built from 14 residues. The sample comes from a study of T cell repertoires in aging, cancer and after chemotherapy. About the study: Six age groups, ranging from 30 or younger to 70 or older, included the donors.

A mixed TRB-A/B primer pool amplified rearranged TRB by multiplex touch-down PCR. TCRdb itself ran the multiplex PCR reads through MiXCR, one entry per CDR3 protein. The top ten clones hold about a fifth of a sample with about 10,000 distinct CDR3 sequences, approximately 32% of them seen once. Study-wide findings and caveats: Rebound thymic output was suggested by rising median generation probability during chemotherapy in each cancer cohort. Age-matched healthy donors had significantly more diverse, less clonal blood TCR repertoires than untreated cancer patients. In cancer patients, declining TCR diversity with age involved lost richness and lost evenness.

The template was genomic DNA from peripheral blood, not RNA. This clonotype was obtained from a human donor in good health. The donor label of this sample is uncertain. Specimen: blood. This chain links TRBV5-4 with TRBJ2-7, with 8 bases that match TRBD1. This CDR3 reads CASSSDRGFGEQYF. The CDR3, as DNA: TGTGCCAGCAGCTCCGACAGGGGATTCGGCGAGCAGTACTTC.